One sample yielded the 13 T cell receptor beta chains listed below, sequenced in a study of cytomegalovirus exposure and HLA in healthy donors. Clones were read by immunoSEQ multiplex PCR, and TCRdb kept only the in-frame ones, dropping some. Among 200,000 to 250,000 clones, approximately 88% were seen once, and the ten largest hold roughly an eighth. The sequenced sample was PBMCs. The receptors shown here come from a woman in her twenties or thirties in good health and CMV-seropositive.

The CDR3 spells CASSLASRGEYEQYF. In nucleotides, the CDR3 is TGTGCCAGCAGCTTAGCCTCCCGGGGAGAGTACGAGCAGTACTTC. The chain links TRBV7-2 to TRBJ2-7; weak D call: TRBD2 (5 bases). The germline V gene encodes CDR1 SGHTA and CDR2 FQGNSA. The V and J ends lost 0 bases and 4 bases respectively, with 13 bases between them. The CDR3 spans 15 residues.

As for this clone: Other DNA sequences in the same sample also yield this CDR3. V and J are TRBV2 and TRBJ1-1; D might be TRBD1 (6 bases). This CDR3 contains 13 residues. Germline values: CDR1 SNHLY, CDR2 FYNNEI. V was shortened by 6 bases and J by 2 bases, with 10 bases between the two germline ends. Here the CDR3 reads CASSGQLNTEAFF. The CDR3 DNA is TGTGCCAGCAGCGGACAGCTCAACACTGAAGCTTTCTTT.

The J gene is TRBJ1-5, the V gene TRBV4-1; D uncertain. Trimming took 0 bases from V and 10 from J, leaving 16 bases between them. Germline loops: CDR1 MGHRA, CDR2 YSYEKL. The CDR3 is 15 residues long. For the CDR3, the DNA is TGCGCCAGCAGCCAAGAGGCCACCTATCAACGACCCCAGCATTTT. Protein sequence: CASSQEATYQRPQHF.

The chain couples TRBV30 to TRBJ1-1, with TRBD1 matching 7 bases. Per germline, CDR1 GTSNPN and CDR2 SVGIG (reference sequence). The CDR3 is made up of 15 amino acids. The J segment lost 5 bases and the V segment lost 0 bases, leaving 9 bases of the junction unmatched. In DNA, the CDR3 is TGTGCCTGGAGTGTACCCGACAGGGAAGGGACTGAAGCTTTCTTT. This sequence encodes CAWSVPDREGTEAFF.

The chain couples TRBV30 to TRBJ2-1; D gene unclear. V dropped 2 bases and J dropped 5 bases, with 4 bases sitting between them. CDR3 length: 11 amino acids. Germline V gives CDR1 GTSNPN, CDR2 SVGIG (reference sequence). For the CDR3, the DNA is TGTGCCTGGAGTCTGAACAATGAGCAGTTCTTC. Translation gives CAWSLNNEQFF.

The gene calls are TRBV30 and TRBJ2-7; no clear D gene. Germline assignment: CDR1 GTSNPN and CDR2 SVGIG (reference sequence). CDR3 length equals 13 residues. The V gene lost 0 bases and the J gene lost 3 bases, with 9 bases spanning the gap. This CDR3 is CAWSVPPYYEQYF. CDR3 nucleotide sequence: TGTGCCTGGAGTGTACCGCCTTACTACGAGCAGTACTTC.

As concerns this clone: Other DNA sequences in the sample encode the same CDR3. This rearrangement joins TRBV9 to TRBJ1-4; D might be TRBD1 (6 bases). Trimming pared 4 bases from V and 0 bases from J, leaving 10 bases between. The CDR3 is 15 residues long. CDR1 and CDR2 from the germline V gene are SGDLS and YYNGEE. In DNA form, the CDR3 reads TGTGCCAGCAGCCTACAGGGTGCAACTAATGAAAAACTGTTTTTT. Translated, it gives CASSLQGATNEKLFF.

The chain employs TRBV21-1 and TRBJ2-1. TRBV21-1 is assigned pseudogene status. The CDR3 covers 11 residues. This chain's CDR3 is CASKPKNEQFF. DNA for the CDR3: TGTGCCAGCAAACCGAAGAATGAGCAGTTCTTC.

This chain connects TRBV10-3 to TRBJ2-1; D perhaps matches TRBD1 (5 bases). CDR1 and CDR2 from the germline V gene are ENHRY and SYGVKD. V was shortened by 6 bases and J by 0 bases, with 9 bases between the two germline ends. The CDR3 totals 14 residues. CDR3 DNA sequence: TGTGCCATCAGCAGACAGAGCTCCTACAATGAGCAGTTCTTC. This encodes CAISRQSSYNEQFF.

The rearrangement uses TRBV30 and TRBJ1-1; the D gene is possibly TRBD1 (6 bases). The germline V and J ends were trimmed by 3 bases and 1 base, with 9 bases remaining between them. Germline V gene lookup returns CDR1 GTSNPN and CDR2 SVGIG (reference sequence). This CDR3 contains 13 residues. The CDR3 bases are TGTGCCTGGAGACAGGGAGGGAACACTGAAGCTTTCTTT. It encodes CAWRQGGNTEAFF.

The chain recombines TRBV28 with TRBJ2-5; D ambiguous. The V gene lost 2 bases and the J gene lost 7 bases, with 20 bases spanning the gap. The V gene's germline CDR1 is MDHEN and CDR2 SYDVKM. The CDR3 is 16 amino acids. The chain's CDR3 is CASSLRAGPKRMTQYF. As DNA, the CDR3 is TGTGCCAGCAGTTTAAGGGCAGGCCCTAAGAGAATGACCCAGTACTTC.

This chain joins TRBV9 and TRBJ1-2, with D unclear. The V and J ends lost 5 bases and 1 base respectively, with 9 bases between them. Looked up from germline, CDR1 is SGDLS and CDR2 is YYNGEE. CDR3 length: 13 residues. The CDR3 DNA reads TGTGCCAGCAGTTGGACGGTTAACTATGGCTACACCTTC. Protein sequence: CASSWTVNYGYTF.

The chain employs TRBV2 and TRBJ2-2, with TRBD2 as a possible D gene (6 bases). Germline loops: CDR1 SNHLY, CDR2 FYNNEI. V lost 2 bases and J lost 1, with 11 bases in between. The CDR3 loop spans 16 amino acids. CDR3 nucleotide sequence: TGTGCCAGCAGTGAACTGGGTAGCGGGAACACCGGGGAGCTGTTTTTT. Translation: CASSELGSGNTGELFF.